This entry describes one TCR beta chain. The germline gives CDR1 SGHNT, CDR2 YYREEE (reference sequence). V was clipped by 0 bases and J by 3 bases, with 15 bases between them. CDR3 length: 16 residues. Authors' methods: It was from reference gene primer amplification that nucleated cell counts were estimated. Sequencing was performed with immunoSEQ multiplex PCR; in TCRdb, only in-frame clones are kept and a portion is missing. The V and J calls and clone size come from that table; D and trimming were worked out from the DNA. This table holds over 100,000 clones, around nine tenths found once. Patients from Seattle were sampled longitudinally, starting during active infection. The entry originates in a study of blood T cell repertoires in COVID-19. Study at large: The United States, Italy and Spain provided the acute and convalescent COVID-19 samples. From T cells, B-cell-depleted T cells, or PBMCs came the material, which was cDNA or gDNA.

The specimen was peripheral blood. The TCR originated in a woman between 50 and 59 years old with COVID-19, enrolled during active disease. The V call is TRBV5-4, the J call TRBJ1-1, with unresolved D. The CDR3 sequence: CASSLEGLSGYTEAFF. The DNA of the CDR3 is TGTGCCAGCAGCTTGGAAGGGTTAAGCGGGTACACTGAAGCTTTCTTT.